This TCR beta chain was found in a study of human T cells and chemical hapten exposure. This clonotype was seen many times. What the library attached to individual cDNA molecules were unique molecular identifiers. TCRdb independently ran MiXCR on the 5' RACE reads; one entry per CDR3 protein. The repertoire holds about 81,000 distinct CDR3 sequences, with roughly 8.4% as singletons. Whole blood that had not been fractionated was the source of extracted total RNA. This CDR3 is built from 14 residues. Germline V gene data show CDR1 as MNHEY and CDR2 as SVGEGT. V was clipped by 7 bases and J by 2 bases, with 13 bases between them.

This clonotype was obtained from a male donor in good health. V usage is TRBV6-2 or TRBV6-3 and J usage is TRBJ2-3, with D possibly matching TRBD2 (6 bases). The chain's CDR3 is CASNEAGTTDTQYF. For the CDR3, the DNA is TGTGCCAGCAACGAGGCGGGGACCACAGATACGCAGTATTTT.